This T cell receptor beta chain was documented in a study of T cell repertoires in cytomegalovirus infection. Study information: Based on public TCR beta signatures, there were indications of CMV infection and of a matching HLA type.

CDR1 SGHTA and CDR2 FQGNSA come from the germline V gene. The CDR3 runs to 13 residues. This clonotype was counted at least ten times. What it binds is unknown. The junction and the germline gene differ at one end; a read error may be behind it. Regarding the study as a whole: The ex vivo response showed dominance by HLA-C-restricted CMV-specific TCR beta clonotypes.

TCRdb passed the reads through MiXCR, listing each CDR3 protein once. The sample lists about 450,000 distinct CDR3 sequences, roughly 30% occurring once. Material for sequencing was PBMCs. The TCR comes from a human donor in good health (CMV status not recorded). Some clones in this sample may be carry-over from other donors' samples. The chain recombines TRBV7-2 with TRBJ2-5; TRBD2 aligns across 10 bases. The CDR3 coding sequence is TGTGCCAGCAGCTTAGAGTCTAGCGGGGGCCCAAGCTTC. Translation: CASSLESSGGPSF.